The present TCR beta chain was sequenced within a study of human T cells and chemical hapten exposure. Per the original data handling: TCRs per sample had a median of roughly 93,000 and ranged from about 20,000 to 700,000. TCRdb re-called the RACE reads through MiXCR, storing one row per CDR3 protein. TCRdb's processing, not the study's, gives the V and J calls here. Here the sample spans roughly 380,000 distinct CDR3 sequences, 4.5% to 6% being singletons. General observations from the study: Donors in the study had alopecia, meaning their immune response may differ from healthy people's. While controls formed fewer of them, expanded TCRs formed significantly more large CDR3 similarity clusters.

Time point described: pre-sensitization, week 0. Specified treatment: therapeutic diphenylcyclopropenone sensitization with weekly scalp DPC. Patch tests were applied only after blood draws. This clonotype has at least ten counts. The antigen is unknown. The origin of this receptor is a woman aged 45-65 years with alopecia areata. Some clones in this sample may be carry-over from other donors' samples. The sample was whole blood, taken in connection with sensitization to the hapten diphenylcyclopropenone (DPC).

The CDR3 region has the DNA TGTGCCAGCAGCCCCCTTGCGGGAGGCACAGATACGCAGTATTTT. Translation: CASSPLAGGTDTQYF. The chain couples TRBV3-1 to TRBJ2-3, with TRBD2 matching 7 bases. Germline loops: CDR1 LGHDT, CDR2 YNNKEL (reference sequence). J lost 1 base, V lost 4 bases, and 5 bases had no gene match. CDR3 length equals 15 residues.